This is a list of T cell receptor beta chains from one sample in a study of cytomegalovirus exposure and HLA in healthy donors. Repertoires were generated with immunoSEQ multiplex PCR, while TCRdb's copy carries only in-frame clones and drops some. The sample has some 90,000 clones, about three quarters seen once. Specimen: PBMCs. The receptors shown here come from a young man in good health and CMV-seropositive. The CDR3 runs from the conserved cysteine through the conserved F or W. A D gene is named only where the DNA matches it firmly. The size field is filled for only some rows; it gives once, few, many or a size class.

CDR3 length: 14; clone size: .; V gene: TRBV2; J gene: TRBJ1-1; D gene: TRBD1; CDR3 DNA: TGTGCCAGCATCTCCGGGACAGTGAACACTGAAGCTTTCTTT; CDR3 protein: CASISGTVNTEAFF
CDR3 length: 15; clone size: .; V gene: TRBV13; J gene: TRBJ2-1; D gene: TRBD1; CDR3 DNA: TGTGCCAGCAGCCCAGACAGGGGGTCCTACAATGAGCAGTTCTTC; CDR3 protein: CASSPDRGSYNEQFF
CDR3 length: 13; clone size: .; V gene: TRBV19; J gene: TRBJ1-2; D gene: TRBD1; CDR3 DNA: TGTGCCAGTAGTTCGACAGGGAACTATGGCTACACCTTC; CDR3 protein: CASSSTGNYGYTF
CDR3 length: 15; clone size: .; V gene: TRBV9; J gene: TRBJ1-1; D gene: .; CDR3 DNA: TGTGCCAGCAGCGTAGCTCCGGGACAGAACACTGAAGCTTTCTTT; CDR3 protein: CASSVAPGQNTEAFF
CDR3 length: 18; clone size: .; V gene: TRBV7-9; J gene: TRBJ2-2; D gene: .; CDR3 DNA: TGTGCCAGCAGCTTAACCATGGGGACACCAGAGAACACCGGGGAGCTGTTTTTT; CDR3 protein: CASSLTMGTPENTGELFF
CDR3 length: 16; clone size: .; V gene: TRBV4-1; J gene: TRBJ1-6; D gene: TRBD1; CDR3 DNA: TGCGCCAGCAGCCAACCGGGACAGGGCGGAAATTCACCCCTCCACTTT; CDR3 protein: CASSQPGQGGNSPLHF
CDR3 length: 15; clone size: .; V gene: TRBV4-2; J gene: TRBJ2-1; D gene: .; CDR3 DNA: TGTGCCAGCAGCCTTGGGAGGTGGATTTCGCGAGAGCAGTTCTTC; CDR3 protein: CASSLGRWISREQFF
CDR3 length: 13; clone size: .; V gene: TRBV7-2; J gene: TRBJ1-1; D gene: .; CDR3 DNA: TGTGCCAGCAGCCGTGGACAGAACACTGAAGCTTTCTTT; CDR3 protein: CASSRGQNTEAFF
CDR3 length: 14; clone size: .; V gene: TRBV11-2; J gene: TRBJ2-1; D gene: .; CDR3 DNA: TGTGCCAGCAGCTCTTCGGTGGCGGGAAATGAGCAGTTCTTC; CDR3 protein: CASSSSVAGNEQFF
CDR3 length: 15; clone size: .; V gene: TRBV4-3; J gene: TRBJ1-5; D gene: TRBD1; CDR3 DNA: TGCGCCAGCAGCCGCTATCGGGACAGCCATCAGCCCCAGCATTTT; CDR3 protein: CASSRYRDSHQPQHF
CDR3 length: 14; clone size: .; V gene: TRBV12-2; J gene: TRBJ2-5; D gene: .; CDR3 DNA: TGTGCAAGTCGCTTCGGGACTCCCCAAGAGACCCAGTACTTC; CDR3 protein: CASRFGTPQETQYF
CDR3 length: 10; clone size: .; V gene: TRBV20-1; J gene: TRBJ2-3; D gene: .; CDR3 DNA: TGCAGTGCTGGGACACGGACGCAGTATTTT; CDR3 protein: CSAGTRTQYF
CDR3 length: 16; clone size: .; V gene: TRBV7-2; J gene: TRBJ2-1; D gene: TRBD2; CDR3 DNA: TGTGCCAGCAGCCTGGGGGGACTAGCGGCTAACAATGAGCAGTTCTTC; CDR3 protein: CASSLGGLAANNEQFF
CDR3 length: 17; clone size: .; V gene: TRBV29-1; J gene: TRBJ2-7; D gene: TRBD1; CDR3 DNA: TGCAGCGTTGAAGATCGGGTGGGGACAGGATTCTCCTACGAGCAGTACTTC; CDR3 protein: CSVEDRVGTGFSYEQYF
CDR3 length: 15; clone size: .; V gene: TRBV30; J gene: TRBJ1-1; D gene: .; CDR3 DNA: TGTGCCTGGGAGAGTGGAGGGGAGGTTAACACTGAAGCTTTCTTT; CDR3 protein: CAWESGGEVNTEAFF
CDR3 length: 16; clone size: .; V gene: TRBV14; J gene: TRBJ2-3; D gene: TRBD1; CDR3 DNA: TGTGCCAGCAGCCAAGATTGGGACAGGGGAACAGATACGCAGTATTTT; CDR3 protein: CASSQDWDRGTDTQYF
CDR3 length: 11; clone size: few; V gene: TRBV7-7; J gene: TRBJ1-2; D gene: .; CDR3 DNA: TGTGCTAGCAGCCCCCAGGAAGGCTACACCTTC; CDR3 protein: CASSPQEGYTF
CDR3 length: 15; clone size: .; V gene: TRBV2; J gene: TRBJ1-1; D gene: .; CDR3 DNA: TGTGCCAGCAGTTCTCTCCTGGGGCTCGGCACTGAAGCTTTCTTT; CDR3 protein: CASSSLLGLGTEAFF
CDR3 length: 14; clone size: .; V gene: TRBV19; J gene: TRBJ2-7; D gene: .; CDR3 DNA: TGTGCCAGTAGTCTCCGAACGCAGGGCTACGAGCAGTACTTC; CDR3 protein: CASSLRTQGYEQYF
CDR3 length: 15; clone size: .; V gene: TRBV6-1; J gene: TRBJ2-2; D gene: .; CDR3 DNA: TGTGCCACTATCCAGCAGGCATCGAACACCGGGGAGCTGTTTTTT; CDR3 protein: CATIQQASNTGELFF
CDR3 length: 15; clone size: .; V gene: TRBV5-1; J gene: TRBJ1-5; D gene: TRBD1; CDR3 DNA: TGCGCCAGCAGCGTCGGGACAGGCGGAAATCAGCCCCAGCATTTT; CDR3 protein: CASSVGTGGNQPQHF
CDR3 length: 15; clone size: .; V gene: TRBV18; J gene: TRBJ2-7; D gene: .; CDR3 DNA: TGTGCCAGCTCACGTCGAACTGGAGAGGCCTACGAGCAGTACTTC; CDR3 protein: CASSRRTGEAYEQYF
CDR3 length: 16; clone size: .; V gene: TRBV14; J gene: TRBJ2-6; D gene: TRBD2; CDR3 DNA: TGTGCCAGCAGTCGGGGGGTCACCTCTGGGGCCAACGTCCTGACTTTC; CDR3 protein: CASSRGVTSGANVLTF
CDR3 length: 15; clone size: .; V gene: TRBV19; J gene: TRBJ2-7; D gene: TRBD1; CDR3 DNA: TGTGCCAGTAGTCCTCTGGGACAGGGAGGAAACGAGCAGTACTTC; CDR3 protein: CASSPLGQGGNEQYF
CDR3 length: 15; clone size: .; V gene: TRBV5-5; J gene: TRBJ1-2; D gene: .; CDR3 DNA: TGTGCCAGCAGCTCCCTGAGCGGTGGGGTTCCTGGCTACACCTTC; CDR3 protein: CASSSLSGGVPGYTF
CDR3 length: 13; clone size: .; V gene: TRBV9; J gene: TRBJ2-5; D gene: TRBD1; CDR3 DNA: TGTGCCAGCAGCCTCGGACAGGGACAGACCCAGTACTTC; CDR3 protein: CASSLGQGQTQYF
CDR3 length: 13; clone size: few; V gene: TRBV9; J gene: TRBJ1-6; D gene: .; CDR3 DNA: TGTGCCTCACAGGGATCCTATAATTCACCCCTCCACTTT; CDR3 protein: CASQGSYNSPLHF
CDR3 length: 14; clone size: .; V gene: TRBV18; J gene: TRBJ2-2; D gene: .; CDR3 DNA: TGTGCCAGCTCACCGAGCGTGAACACCGGGGAGCTGTTTTTT; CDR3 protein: CASSPSVNTGELFF
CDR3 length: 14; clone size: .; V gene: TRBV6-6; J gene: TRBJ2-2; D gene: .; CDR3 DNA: TGTGCCAGCAGTTACTCGCCGGTCACCGGGGAGCTGTTTTTT; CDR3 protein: CASSYSPVTGELFF
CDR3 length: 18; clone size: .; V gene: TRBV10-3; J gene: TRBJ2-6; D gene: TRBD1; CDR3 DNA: TGTGCCATCAATGAGGAGGGGACAGGGTCAAGTGGGGCCAACGTCCTGACTTTC; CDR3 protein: CAINEEGTGSSGANVLTF
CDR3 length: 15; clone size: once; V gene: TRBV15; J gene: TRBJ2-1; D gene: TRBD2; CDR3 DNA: TGTGCCACCAGCTCGCGGGGGGTGGGTTGGAATGAGCAGTTCTTC; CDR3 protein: CATSSRGVGWNEQFF
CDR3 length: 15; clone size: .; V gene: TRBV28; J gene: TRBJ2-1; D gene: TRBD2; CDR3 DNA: TGTGCCAGCAGTCTAAGCGGGAAAAGGGTCAATGAGCAGTTCTTC; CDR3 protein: CASSLSGKRVNEQFF
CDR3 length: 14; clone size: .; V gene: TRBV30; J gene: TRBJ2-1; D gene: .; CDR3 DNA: TGTGCCTGGAGTGTAAGCGGATCCTACAATGAGCAGTTCTTC; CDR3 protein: CAWSVSGSYNEQFF
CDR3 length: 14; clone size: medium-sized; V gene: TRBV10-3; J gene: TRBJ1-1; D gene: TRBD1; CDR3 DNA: TGTGCCATCAGTGACAGGGGGAGGAACACTGAAGCTTTCTTT; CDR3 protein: CAISDRGRNTEAFF
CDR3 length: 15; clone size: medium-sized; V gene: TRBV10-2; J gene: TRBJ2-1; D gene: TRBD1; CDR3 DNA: TGCGCCAGCAGTGGGCGACAGGGGGATTTTTTTGGGCAGTTCTTC; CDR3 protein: CASSGRQGDFFGQFF
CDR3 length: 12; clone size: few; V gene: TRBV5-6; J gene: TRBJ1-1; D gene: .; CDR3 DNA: TGTGCCAGCAGCTTTTCTCAGGGTTCAGCTTTCTTT; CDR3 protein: CASSFSQGSAFF
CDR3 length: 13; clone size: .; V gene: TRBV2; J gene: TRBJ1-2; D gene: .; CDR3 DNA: TGTGCCAGCACTGGGCAGGGCATAATCGGCTACACCTTC; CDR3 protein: CASTGQGIIGYTF
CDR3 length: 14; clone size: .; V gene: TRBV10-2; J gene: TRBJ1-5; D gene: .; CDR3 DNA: TGCGCCAGCAGTGATTTGACATACAATCAGCCCCAGCATTTT; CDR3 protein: CASSDLTYNQPQHF
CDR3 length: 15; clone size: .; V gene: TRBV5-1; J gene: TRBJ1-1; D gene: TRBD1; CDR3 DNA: TGCGCCAGCAGCTCGCGGACAGGGGGGAACACTGAAGCTTTCTTT; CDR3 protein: CASSSRTGGNTEAFF
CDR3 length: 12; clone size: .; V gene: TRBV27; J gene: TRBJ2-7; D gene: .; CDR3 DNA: TGTGCCAGCTCCCACGGTCCGTTAGAGCAGTACTTC; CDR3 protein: CASSHGPLEQYF
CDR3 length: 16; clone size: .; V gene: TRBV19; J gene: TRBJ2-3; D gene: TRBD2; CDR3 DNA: TGTGCCAGTAGTATGATAGCGGGAGGAAGTACAGATACGCAGTATTTT; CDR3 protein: CASSMIAGGSTDTQYF
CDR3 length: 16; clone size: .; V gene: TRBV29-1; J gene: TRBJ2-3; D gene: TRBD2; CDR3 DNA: TGCAGCGTCGGGACTAGCGGGGGTCATGGCACAGATACGCAGTATTTT; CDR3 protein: CSVGTSGGHGTDTQYF
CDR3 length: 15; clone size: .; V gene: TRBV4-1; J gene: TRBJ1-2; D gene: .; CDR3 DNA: TGCGCCAGCAGCCAAAACAGGGATTCTAACTATGGCTACACCTTC; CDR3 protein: CASSQNRDSNYGYTF
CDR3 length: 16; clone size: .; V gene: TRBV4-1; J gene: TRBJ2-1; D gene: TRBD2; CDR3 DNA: TGCGCCAGCAGCCTTCGGACTAGCGGGGTGCTTAGTGAGCAGTTCTTC; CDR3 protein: CASSLRTSGVLSEQFF
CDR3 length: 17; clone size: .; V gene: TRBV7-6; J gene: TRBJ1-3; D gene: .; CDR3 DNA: TGTGCCAGCACCCCCGGGACACCCGGGTTTGGCGGAAACACCATATATTTT; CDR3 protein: CASTPGTPGFGGNTIYF
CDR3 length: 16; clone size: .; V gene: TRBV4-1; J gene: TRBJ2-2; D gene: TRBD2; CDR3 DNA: TGCGCCAGCAGCCGAACTAGCGGGAGGGCGTCCGGGGAGCTGTTTTTT; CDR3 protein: CASSRTSGRASGELFF
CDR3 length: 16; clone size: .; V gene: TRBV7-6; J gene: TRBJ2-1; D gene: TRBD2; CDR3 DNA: TGTGCCAGCAGCCCCCTCGGGGGGGATACCTTCAATGAGCAGTTCTTC; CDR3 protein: CASSPLGGDTFNEQFF
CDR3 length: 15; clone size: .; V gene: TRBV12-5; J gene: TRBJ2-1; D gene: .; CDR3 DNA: TGTGCTAGTGGCGGCCGGGCAGGGGCCTACAATGAGCAGTTCTTC; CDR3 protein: CASGGRAGAYNEQFF
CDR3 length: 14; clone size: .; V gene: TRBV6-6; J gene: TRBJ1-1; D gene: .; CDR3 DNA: TGTGCCAGCAGTAACCCGGGAGAAAACACTGAAGCTTTCTTT; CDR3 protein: CASSNPGENTEAFF
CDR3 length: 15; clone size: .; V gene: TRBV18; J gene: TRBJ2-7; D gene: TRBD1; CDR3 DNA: TGTGCCAGCTCACCACAGGGGGCTGTAGGATACGAGCAGTACTTC; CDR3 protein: CASSPQGAVGYEQYF
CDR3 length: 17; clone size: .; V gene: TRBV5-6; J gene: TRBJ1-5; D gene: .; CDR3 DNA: TGTGCCAGCAGCCTGGGAACGGGGGGCGCGGGGGTCTCGTCCCAGCATTTT; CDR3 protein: CASSLGTGGAGVSSQHF
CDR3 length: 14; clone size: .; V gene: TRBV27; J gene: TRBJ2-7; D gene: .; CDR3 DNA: TGTGCCAGCAGTTTATTGGCCAACCACTACGAGCAGTACTTC; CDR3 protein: CASSLLANHYEQYF
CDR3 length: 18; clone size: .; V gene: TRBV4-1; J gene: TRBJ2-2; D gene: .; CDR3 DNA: TGCGCCAGCAGCCAAGGTGTTGCGGGGATGGGTCGGGCCGGGGAGCTGTTTTTT; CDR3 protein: CASSQGVAGMGRAGELFF
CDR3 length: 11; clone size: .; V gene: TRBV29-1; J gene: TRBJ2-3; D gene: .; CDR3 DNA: TGCAGCGGCGGTTTGGCAGATACGCAGTATTTT; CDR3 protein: CSGGLADTQYF
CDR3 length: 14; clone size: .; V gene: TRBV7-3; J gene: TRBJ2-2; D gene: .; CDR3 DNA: TGTGCCAGCAGCCCTCGCTTAGCGAACGGGGAGCTGTTTTTT; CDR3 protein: CASSPRLANGELFF
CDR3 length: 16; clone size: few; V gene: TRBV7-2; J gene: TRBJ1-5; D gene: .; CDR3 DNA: TGTGCCAGCAGCTTAGGTGCAGGGCGACTCAATCAGCCCCAGCATTTT; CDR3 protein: CASSLGAGRLNQPQHF